The clone carrying this TCR beta chain has a handful of counts. This specimen belongs to a study of blood T cells in healthy people across ages. The authors isolated at least 7 million PBMCs per sample. Each sample provided at least 5 micrograms of extracted total RNA. Germline V gene sequence: CDR1 MGHDK, CDR2 SYGVNS. The ends lost 2 bases at V and 0 bases at J; junction bases unmatched: 7. The CDR3 contains 18 residues. A sample-barcoded 5' primer and a J-beta primer mix were used in a second PCR of about 6 to 11 cycles. Each cDNA molecule received a tag from a template-switch adaptor that had 12 random nucleotides. TCRdb re-analysed the 5' RACE reads in MiXCR, keeping a single row per CDR3 protein. The sample carries roughly 930,000 distinct CDR3 sequences, roughly 52% recorded once.

Specimen: blood. The chain carries TRBV25-1 and TRBJ2-4; TRBD2 matches 10 bases. The receptor was isolated from a man aged 25 to 40 in good health. CDR3 residues: CASSEGAGGILAKNIQYF. The CDR3, as DNA: TGTGCCAGCAGTGAAGGAGCGGGGGGGATCCTAGCCAAAAACATTCAGTACTTC.